This TCR beta chain was obtained from a study of T cell responses to AZD1222 COVID-19 vaccine. Profiled with immunoSEQ multiplex PCR; TCRdb holds only in-frame clones, not every one. The table records 130,000 to 150,000 clones, around nine tenths of them present only once. Study outcomes and limitations: Reportedly, nearly half of unique spike TCRs recognized epitopes outside B.1.351/B.1.1.7 mutations. The number of AZD1222 recipients seropositive at baseline was only six. Spike-wide vaccine-associated CD4 TCRs dominated at 160-218 and 743-854.

About this clone itself: No antigen is known for it.

This clonotype was sampled from an adult in good health. Specimen: peripheral blood, collected on day 0 of MenACWY control vaccination.

CDR3 sequence: CASSDLASLGYF. The DNA for the CDR3 is TGTGCCAGCAGTGATTTAGCCAGCCTGGGATACTTC. The chain joins TRBV6-1 to TRBJ2-7; D gene unclear. Germline lookup yields CDR1 MNHNS and CDR2 SASEGT. The length of the CDR3 is 12 residues. V shed 3 bases and J shed 13 bases, with 16 bases lying between them.